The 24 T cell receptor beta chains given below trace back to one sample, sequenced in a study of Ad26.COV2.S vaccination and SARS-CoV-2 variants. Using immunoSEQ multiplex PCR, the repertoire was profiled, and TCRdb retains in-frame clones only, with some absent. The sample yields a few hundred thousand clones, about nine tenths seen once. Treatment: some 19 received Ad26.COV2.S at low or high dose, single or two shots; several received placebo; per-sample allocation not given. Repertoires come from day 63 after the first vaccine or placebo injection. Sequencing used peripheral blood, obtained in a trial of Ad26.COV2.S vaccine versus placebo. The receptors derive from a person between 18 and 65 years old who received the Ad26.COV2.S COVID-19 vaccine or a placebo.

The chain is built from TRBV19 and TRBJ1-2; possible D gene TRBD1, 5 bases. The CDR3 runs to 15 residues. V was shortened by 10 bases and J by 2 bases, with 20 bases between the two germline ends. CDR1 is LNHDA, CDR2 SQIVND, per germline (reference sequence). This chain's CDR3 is CATRGRAELNYGYTF. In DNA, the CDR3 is TGTGCCACCCGGGGGAGGGCCGAATTGAACTATGGCTACACCTTC.

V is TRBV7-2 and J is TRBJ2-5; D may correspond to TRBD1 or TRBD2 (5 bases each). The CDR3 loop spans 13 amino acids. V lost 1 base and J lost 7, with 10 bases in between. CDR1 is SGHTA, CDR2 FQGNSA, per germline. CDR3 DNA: TGTGCCAGCAGCTTAGGGGACGGTGGGACCCAGTACTTC. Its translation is CASSLGDGGTQYF.

This chain's CDR3 is CASRFIQANTEAFF. The CDR3 region has the DNA TGTGCCAGCCGATTTATACAGGCGAACACTGAAGCTTTCTTT. J is TRBJ1-1 and V is TRBV2, with D possibly matching TRBD1 (5 bases). Germline values: CDR1 SNHLY, CDR2 FYNNEI. The CDR3 covers 14 residues. With 8 bases removed from V and 1 base from J, the gap between germline ends came to 14 bases.

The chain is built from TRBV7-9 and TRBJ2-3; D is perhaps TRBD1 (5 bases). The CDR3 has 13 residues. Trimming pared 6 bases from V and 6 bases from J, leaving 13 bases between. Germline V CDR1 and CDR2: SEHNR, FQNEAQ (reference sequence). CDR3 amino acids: CASSEIPGDTQYF. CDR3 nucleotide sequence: TGTGCCAGCAGTGAGATTCCAGGGGATACGCAGTATTTT.

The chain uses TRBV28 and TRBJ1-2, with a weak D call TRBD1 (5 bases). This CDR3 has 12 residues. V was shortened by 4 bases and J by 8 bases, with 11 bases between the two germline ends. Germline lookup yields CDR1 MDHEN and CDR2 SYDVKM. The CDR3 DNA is TGTGCCAGCAGTTCCCAGGGACGGGGCTACACCTTC. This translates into CASSSQGRGYTF.

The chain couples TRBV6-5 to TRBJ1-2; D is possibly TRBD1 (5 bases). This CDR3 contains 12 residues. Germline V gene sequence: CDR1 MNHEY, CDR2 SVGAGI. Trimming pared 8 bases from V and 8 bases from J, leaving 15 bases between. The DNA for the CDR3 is TGTGCCAGCGGCGGGGCAGTCGAAGGCTACACCTTC. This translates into CASGGAVEGYTF.

The CDR3 here is CASSFDRSSGNTIYF. The CDR3, as DNA: TGTGCCAGCAGCTTCGACAGGAGCTCTGGAAACACCATATATTTT. The chain has TRBV5-6 and TRBJ1-3, with D possibly matching TRBD1 (6 bases). The CDR3 length is 15 residues. The germline V and J ends were trimmed by 2 bases and 0 bases, with 9 bases remaining between them. The V gene's germline CDR1 is SGHDT and CDR2 YYEEEE.

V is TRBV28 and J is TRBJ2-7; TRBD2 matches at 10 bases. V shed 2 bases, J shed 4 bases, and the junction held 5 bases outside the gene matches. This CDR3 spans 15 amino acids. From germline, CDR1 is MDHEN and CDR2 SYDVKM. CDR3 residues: CASSLRTSGKYEQYV. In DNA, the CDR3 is TGTGCCAGCAGTTTAAGGACTAGCGGAAAATACGAGCAGTACGTC.

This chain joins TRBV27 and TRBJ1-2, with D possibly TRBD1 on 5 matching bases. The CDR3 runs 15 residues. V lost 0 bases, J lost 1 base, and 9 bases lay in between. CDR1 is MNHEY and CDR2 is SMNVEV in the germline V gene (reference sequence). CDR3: CASSLSGAGNYGYTF. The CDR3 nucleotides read TGTGCCAGCAGTTTATCTGGGGCAGGTAACTATGGCTACACCTTC.

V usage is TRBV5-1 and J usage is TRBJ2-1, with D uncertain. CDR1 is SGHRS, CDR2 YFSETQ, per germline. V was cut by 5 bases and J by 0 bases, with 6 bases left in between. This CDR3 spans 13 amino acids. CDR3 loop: CASRDSSYNEQFF. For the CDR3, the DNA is TGCGCCAGCAGAGATAGCTCCTACAATGAGCAGTTCTTC.

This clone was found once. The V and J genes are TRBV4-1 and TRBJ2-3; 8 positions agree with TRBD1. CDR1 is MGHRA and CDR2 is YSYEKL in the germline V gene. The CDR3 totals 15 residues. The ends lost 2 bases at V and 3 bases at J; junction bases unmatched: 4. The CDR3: CASSQRTGMTDTQYF. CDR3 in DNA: TGCGCCAGCAGCCAACGGACAGGGATGACAGATACGCAGTATTTT.

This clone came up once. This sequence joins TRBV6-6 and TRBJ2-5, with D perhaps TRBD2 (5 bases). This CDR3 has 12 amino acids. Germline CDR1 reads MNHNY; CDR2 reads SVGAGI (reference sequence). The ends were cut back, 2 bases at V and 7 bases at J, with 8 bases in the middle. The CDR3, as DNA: TGTGCCAGCAGTTACGTGGCGGGGACCCAGTACTTC. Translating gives CASSYVAGTQYF.

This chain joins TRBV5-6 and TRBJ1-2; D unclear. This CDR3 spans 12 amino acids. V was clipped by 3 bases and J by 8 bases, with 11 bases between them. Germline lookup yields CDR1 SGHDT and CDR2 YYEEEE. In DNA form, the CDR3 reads TGTGCCAGCAGCTCCCAGGAGCGGGGCTACACCTTC. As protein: CASSSQERGYTF.

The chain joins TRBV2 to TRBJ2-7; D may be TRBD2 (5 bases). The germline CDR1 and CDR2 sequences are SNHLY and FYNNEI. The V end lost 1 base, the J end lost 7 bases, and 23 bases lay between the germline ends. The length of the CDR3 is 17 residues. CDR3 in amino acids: CASSEGGAGALRWEQYV. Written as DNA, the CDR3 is TGTGCCAGCAGTGAAGGGGGTGCGGGCGCGCTAAGGTGGGAGCAGTACGTC.

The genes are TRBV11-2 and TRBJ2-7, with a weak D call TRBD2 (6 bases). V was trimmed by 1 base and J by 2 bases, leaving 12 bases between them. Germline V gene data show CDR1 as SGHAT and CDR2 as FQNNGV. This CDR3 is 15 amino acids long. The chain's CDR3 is CASSLGLQRAYEQYF. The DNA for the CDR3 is TGTGCCAGCAGCTTAGGGCTCCAGCGGGCCTACGAGCAGTACTTC.

CDR3 nucleotides: TGTGCCAGACCGGGACTAGCGGGGCTGGAGCAGTACTTC. Residues: CARPGLAGLEQYF. The chain employs TRBV19 and TRBJ2-7; 13 positions match TRBD2. Germline V CDR1 and CDR2: LNHDA, SQIVND (reference sequence). This CDR3 has 13 residues. V gave up 9 bases and J gave up 7 bases; unmatched junction bases: 6.

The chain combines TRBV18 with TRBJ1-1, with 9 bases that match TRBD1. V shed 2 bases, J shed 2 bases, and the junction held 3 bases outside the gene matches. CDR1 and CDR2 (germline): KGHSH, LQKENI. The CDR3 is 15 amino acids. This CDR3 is CASSPRTGANTEAFF. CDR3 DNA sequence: TGTGCCAGCTCACCAAGGACAGGGGCAAACACTGAAGCTTTCTTT.

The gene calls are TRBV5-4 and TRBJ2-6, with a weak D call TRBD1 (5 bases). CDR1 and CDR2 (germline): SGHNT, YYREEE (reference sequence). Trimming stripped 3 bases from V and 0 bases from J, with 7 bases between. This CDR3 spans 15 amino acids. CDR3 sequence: CASSSTASGANVLTF. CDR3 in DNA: TGTGCCAGCAGCTCGACAGCCTCTGGGGCCAACGTCCTGACTTTC.

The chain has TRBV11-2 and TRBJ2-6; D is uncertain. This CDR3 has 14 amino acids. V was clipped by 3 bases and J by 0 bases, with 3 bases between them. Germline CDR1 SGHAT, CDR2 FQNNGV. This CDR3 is CASSFPSGANVLTF. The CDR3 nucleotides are TGTGCCAGCAGCTTCCCCTCTGGGGCCAACGTCCTGACTTTC.

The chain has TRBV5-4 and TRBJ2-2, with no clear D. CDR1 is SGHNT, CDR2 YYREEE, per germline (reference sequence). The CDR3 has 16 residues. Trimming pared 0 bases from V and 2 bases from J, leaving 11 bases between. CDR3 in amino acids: CASSLVLTGNTGELFF. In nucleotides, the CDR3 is TGTGCCAGCAGCTTGGTTCTTACCGGAAACACCGGGGAGCTGTTTTTT.

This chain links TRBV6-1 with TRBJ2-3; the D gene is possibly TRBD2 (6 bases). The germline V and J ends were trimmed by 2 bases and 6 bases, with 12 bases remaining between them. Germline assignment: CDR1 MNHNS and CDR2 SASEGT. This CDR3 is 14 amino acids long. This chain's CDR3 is CASSERRGLDTQYF. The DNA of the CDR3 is TGTGCCAGCAGTGAAAGGAGGGGTCTGGATACGCAGTATTTT.

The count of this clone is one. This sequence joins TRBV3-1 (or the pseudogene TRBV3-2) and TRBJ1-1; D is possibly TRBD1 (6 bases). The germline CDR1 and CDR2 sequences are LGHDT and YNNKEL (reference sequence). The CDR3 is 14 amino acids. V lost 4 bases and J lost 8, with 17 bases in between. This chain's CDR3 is CASSPRGQTPEAFF. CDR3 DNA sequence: TGTGCCAGCAGCCCGCGGGGGCAGACCCCCGAAGCTTTCTTT.

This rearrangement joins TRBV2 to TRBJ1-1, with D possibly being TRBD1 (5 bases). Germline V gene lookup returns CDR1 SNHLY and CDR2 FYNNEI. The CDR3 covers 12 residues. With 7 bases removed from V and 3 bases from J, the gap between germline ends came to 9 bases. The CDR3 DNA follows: TGTGCCAGCAATCTAGGGGACACTGAAGCTTTCTTT. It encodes CASNLGDTEAFF.

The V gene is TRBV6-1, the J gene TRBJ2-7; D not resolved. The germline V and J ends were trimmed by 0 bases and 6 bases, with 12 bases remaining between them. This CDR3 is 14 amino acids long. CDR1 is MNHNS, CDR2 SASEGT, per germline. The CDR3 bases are TGTGCCAGCAGTGAAGCTCACAGTTTGGGCGAGCAGTACGTC. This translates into CASSEAHSLGEQYV.